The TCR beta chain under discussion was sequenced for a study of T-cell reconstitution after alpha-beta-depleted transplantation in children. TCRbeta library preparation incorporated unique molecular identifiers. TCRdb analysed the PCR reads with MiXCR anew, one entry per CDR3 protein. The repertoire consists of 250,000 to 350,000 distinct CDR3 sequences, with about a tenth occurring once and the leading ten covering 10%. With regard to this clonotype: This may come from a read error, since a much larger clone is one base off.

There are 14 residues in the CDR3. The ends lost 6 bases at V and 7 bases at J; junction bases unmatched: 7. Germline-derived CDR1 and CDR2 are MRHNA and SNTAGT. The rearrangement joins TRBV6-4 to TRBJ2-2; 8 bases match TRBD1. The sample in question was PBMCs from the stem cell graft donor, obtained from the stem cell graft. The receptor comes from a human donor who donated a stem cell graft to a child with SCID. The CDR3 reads CASSPTGEIGELFF. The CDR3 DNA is TGTGCCAGCAGCCCGACAGGGGAGATCGGGGAGCTGTTTTTT.